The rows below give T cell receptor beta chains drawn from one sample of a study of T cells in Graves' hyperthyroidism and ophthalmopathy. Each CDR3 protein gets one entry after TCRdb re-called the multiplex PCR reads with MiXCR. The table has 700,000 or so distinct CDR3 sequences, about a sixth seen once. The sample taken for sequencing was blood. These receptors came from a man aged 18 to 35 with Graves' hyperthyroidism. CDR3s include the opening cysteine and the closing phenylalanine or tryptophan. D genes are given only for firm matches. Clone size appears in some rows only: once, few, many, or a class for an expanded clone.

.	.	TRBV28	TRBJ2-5	CASSTIRDPRETQYF	TGTGCCAGCAGCACAATCCGGGACCCTAGAGAGACCCAGTACTTC
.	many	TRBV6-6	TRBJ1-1	CASSYSRMNTEAFF	TGTGCCAGCAGTTACTCGAGGATGAACACTGAAGCTTTCTTT
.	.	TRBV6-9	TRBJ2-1	CASSFRGNEQLF	TGTGCCAGCAGCTTTCGGGGGAATGAGCAGCTCTTC
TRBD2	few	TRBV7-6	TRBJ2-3	CASSLALAGDVTDTQYF	TGTGCCAGCAGCTTAGCACTAGCGGGAGACGTCACAGATACGCAGTATTTT
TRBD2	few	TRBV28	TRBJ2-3	CASSLVAGGNTQYF	TGTGCCAGCAGTTTAGTAGCGGGAGGGAATACGCAGTATTTT
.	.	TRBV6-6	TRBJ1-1	CASSYTRTNTEAFF	TGTGCCAGCAGTTACACAAGAACGAACACTGAAGCTTTCTTT
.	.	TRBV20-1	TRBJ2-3	CSARGIGIGTQYF	TGCAGTGCTAGAGGGATAGGGATAGGGACGCAGTATTTT
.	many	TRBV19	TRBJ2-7	CASSLLKGLGSYEQYF	TGTGCCAGTAGTCTACTTAAGGGACTTGGCTCCTACGAGCAGTACTTC
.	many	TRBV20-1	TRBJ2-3	CSARDWTALAVAPQYF	TGCAGTGCTAGAGACTGGACAGCTCTAGCAGTCGCTCCGCAGTATTTT
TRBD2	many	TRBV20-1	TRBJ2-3	CSGSAGGPADTQYF	TGCAGCGGCTCGGCGGGAGGGCCCGCAGATACGCAGTATTTT
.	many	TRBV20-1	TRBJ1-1	CSASKTQGWAEAFF	TGCAGTGCTAGTAAAACACAGGGTTGGGCTGAAGCTTTCTTT
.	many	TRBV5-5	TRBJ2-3	CASNEIPYTDTQYF	TGTGCCAGCAACGAGATACCTTACACAGATACGCAGTATTTT
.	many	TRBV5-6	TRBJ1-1	CASSLGERNTEAFF	TGTGCCAGCAGCCTGGGGGAGAGGAACACTGAAGCTTTCTTT
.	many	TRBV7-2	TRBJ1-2	CASSSRQASYGYTF	TGTGCCAGCAGCTCCAGACAGGCCAGCTATGGCTACACCTTC
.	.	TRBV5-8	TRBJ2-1	CASSFGKRTEQFF	TGTGCCAGCAGCTTCGGCAAGAGAACTGAGCAGTTCTTC
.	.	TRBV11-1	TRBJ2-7	CASSLQGLNEQYF	TGTGCCAGCAGCTTGCAGGGACTCAACGAGCAGTACTTC
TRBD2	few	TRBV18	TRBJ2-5	CASSPPVGGVETQYF	TGTGCCAGCTCACCACCGGTCGGGGGGGTAGAGACCCAGTACTTC
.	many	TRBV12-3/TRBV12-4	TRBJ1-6	CASSPGRRSPLHF	TGTGCCAGCAGCCCGGGACGTCGATCACCCCTCCACTTT
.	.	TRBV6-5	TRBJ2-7	CASSYSPGHYEQYF	TGTGCCAGCAGTTACTCGCCAGGTCACTACGAGCAGTACTTC
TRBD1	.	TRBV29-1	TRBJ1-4	CSVEGDSREKLFF	TGCAGCGTTGAGGGGGACAGCCGAGAAAAACTGTTTTTT
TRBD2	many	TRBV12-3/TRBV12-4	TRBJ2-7	CASSTTSGSYEQYF	TGTGCCAGCAGTACCACTAGCGGGAGTTACGAGCAGTACTTC
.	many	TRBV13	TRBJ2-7	CASSAPWRGTYEQYF	TGTGCCAGCAGCGCCCCCTGGCGGGGCACCTACGAGCAGTACTTC
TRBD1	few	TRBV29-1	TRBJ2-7	CSPRDRAAYEQYF	TGCAGCCCTCGGGACAGGGCTGCCTACGAGCAGTACTTC
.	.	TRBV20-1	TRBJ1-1	CSARKQLDTEAFF	TGCAGTGCTAGAAAACAGTTAGACACTGAAGCTTTCTTT
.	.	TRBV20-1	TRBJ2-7	CSATDESPYEQYF	TGCAGTGCTACCGACGAGAGCCCCTACGAGCAGTACTTC
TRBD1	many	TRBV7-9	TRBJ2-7	CASGQTGRNEQYF	TGTGCCAGTGGTCAGACAGGGAGAAACGAGCAGTACTTC
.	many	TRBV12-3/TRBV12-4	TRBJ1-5	CASSFTSQPQHF	TGTGCCAGCAGTTTTACGAGTCAGCCCCAGCATTTT
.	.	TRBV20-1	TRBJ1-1	CSASVLGNVETFF	TGCAGTGCTAGTGTATTAGGTAATGTTGAAACTTTCTTT
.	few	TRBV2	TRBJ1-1	CASSQNRVPEAFF	TGTGCCAGCAGTCAGAACAGGGTCCCTGAAGCTTTCTTT
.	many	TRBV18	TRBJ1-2	CASSPPAALANYGYTF	TGTGCCAGCTCACCACCTGCGGCTTTAGCTAACTATGGCTACACCTTC
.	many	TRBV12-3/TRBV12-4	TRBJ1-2	CASSLLPPAAYGYTF	TGTGCCAGCAGTTTATTGCCCCCAGCCGCCTATGGCTACACCTTC
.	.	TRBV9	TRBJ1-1	CASSVGVSTEAFF	TGTGCCAGCAGCGTAGGGGTGAGCACTGAAGCTTTCTTT
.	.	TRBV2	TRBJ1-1	CASSWAGTEAKRNTEAFF	TGTGCCAGCAGTTGGGCCGGGACGGAGGCGAAGCGGAACACTGAAGCTTTCTTT
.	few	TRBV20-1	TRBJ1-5	CSARVPKLYSNQPQHF	TGCAGTGCTAGAGTACCGAAACTATATAGCAATCAGCCCCAGCATTTT
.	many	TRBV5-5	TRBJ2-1	CASSLMTAYNEQFF	TGTGCCAGCAGCTTGATGACGGCTTACAATGAGCAGTTCTTC
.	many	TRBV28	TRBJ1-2	CASSPRGSPANYGYTF	TGTGCCAGCAGTCCCCGAGGCAGCCCCGCTAACTATGGCTACACCTTC
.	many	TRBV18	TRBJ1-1	CASSPGTPPTEAFF	TGTGCCAGCTCACCCGGGACACCTCCGACTGAAGCTTTCTTT
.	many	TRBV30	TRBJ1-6	CAWRDIGASSPLHF	TGTGCCTGGAGGGATATCGGGGCTAGCTCACCCCTCCACTTT
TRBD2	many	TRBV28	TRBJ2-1	CASSSLAGLLYNEQFF	TGTGCCAGCAGTTCCCTAGCGGGGCTACTCTACAATGAGCAGTTCTTC
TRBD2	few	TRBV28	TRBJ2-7	CASSLYPGTSGTYEQYF	TGTGCCAGCAGTTTATATCCCGGGACTAGCGGGACCTACGAGCAGTACTTC
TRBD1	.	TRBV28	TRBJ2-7	CASSSEGDSTYEQYF	TGTGCCAGCAGTTCAGAAGGGGACAGCACCTACGAGCAGTACTTC
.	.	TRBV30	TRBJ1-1	CAWNSGGFIEAFF	TGTGCCTGGAATTCTGGAGGCTTTATTGAAGCTTTCTTT
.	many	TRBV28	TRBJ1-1	CASSLMQGHTEAFF	TGTGCCAGCAGTTTAATGCAGGGGCACACTGAAGCTTTCTTT